This T cell receptor (beta chain) appears in the sequencing data of a study of T-cell memory formation after mild COVID-19. TCRdb re-derived calls from the 5' RACE reads in MiXCR, one entry per CDR3 protein. Of some 210,000 distinct CDR3 sequences listed, about 11% were seen once; the top ten hold 3% to 3.5%. In germline, CDR1 is LGHNA, CDR2 YNFKEQ. This CDR3 comprises 16 residues. Trimming cost V 1 base and J 0 bases, with 9 bases left between them. The receptor was isolated from a man aged 18-30 years who had mild COVID-19 (a few samples of this study predate the infection). Cell type and time point are not known. The sequencing input was PBMCs or a T cell subset sorted from them (not recorded which). The chain carries TRBV4-2 and TRBJ1-4; D not certain. The CDR3 loop reads CASSQVQATTNEKLFF. The CDR3 bases are TGTGCCAGCAGCCAAGTGCAGGCAACAACTAATGAAAAACTGTTTTTT.